This T cell receptor (beta chain) is from a study of CD8 T cells in Susac syndrome. Findings and limits, study-wide: The study conceded that its TCR sequencing and HLA analysis involved relatively few individuals.

Notes on this clonotype: Its antigen is as yet unknown.

Random hexamers primed reverse transcription of 0.5 to 1 ug RNA. One entry per CDR3 protein results from TCRdb running MiXCR on the immunoSEQ multiplex PCR reads. The profile shows 110,000 or so distinct CDR3 sequences, roughly 94% of them singletons. The sample taken for sequencing was CD4+ T cells from PBMCs. The clonotype was recovered from a human donor in good health.

CDR3 sequence reads: CASSFRSGANVLTF. CDR3 nucleotides: TGTGCCAGCAGTTTCCGCTCTGGGGCCAACGTCCTGACTTTC. V usage is TRBV7-2 and J usage is TRBJ2-6; the D is unclear. V lost 6 bases to trimming and J lost 0 bases, with 6 bases between them. The CDR3 contains 14 residues. Germline CDR1 is SGHTA and CDR2 is FQGNSA.